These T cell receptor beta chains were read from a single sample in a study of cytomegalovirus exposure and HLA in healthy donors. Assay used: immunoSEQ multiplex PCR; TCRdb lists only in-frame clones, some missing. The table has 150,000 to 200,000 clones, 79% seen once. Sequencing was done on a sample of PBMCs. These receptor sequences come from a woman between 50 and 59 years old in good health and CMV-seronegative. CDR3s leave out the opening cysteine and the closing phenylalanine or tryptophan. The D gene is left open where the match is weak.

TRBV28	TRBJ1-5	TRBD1	ASSEPTGVGNQPQH
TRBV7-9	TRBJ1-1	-	ASSFSLQFRDTEAF
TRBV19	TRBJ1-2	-	ASSNRQGNGYT
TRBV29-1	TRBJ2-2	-	SVNDWNTGELF
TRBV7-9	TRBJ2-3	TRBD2	ASHYSGDTQY
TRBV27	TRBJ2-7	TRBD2	ASRKSGSRYEQY
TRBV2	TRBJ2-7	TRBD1	ASRMTGNQGEQY
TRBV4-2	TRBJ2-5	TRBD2	ASSVGTSAQETQY
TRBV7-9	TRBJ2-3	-	ASSFGTDTQY
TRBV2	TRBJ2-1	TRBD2	AGKSGSGYNEQF
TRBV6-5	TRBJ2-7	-	ASSPGSISYEQY
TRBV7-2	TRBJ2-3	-	ASSLWAGFKSTDTQY
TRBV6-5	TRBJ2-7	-	ASTPGARGYEQY
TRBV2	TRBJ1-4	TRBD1	ASSRSGTGNEKLF
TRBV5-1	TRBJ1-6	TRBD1	ASSWETGDSPLH
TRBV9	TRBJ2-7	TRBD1	ASSVAVGGGEQY
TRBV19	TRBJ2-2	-	ASSENRVANTGELF
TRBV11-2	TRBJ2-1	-	ASSLEARNGEQF
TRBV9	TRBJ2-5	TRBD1	ASSVGDRGGQETQY
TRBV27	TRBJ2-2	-	ASALGGGETGELF
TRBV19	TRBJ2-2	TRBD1	ASGTVITGELF
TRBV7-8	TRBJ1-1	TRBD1	ASSSWTGRNTEAF
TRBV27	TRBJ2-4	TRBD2	ASPAASGGVAKNIQY
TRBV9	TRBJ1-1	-	ASSVGAGKNTEAF
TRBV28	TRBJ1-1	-	ASSLGSGAF
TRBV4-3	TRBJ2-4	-	ASSQKMGGLATKNIQY
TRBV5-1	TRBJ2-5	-	ASSLGRGQETQY
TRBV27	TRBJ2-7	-	ASSSRVSTGQQY
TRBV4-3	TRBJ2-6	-	ASSQDSSAGANVLT
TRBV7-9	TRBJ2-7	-	ASSPGGVGAPTYEQY
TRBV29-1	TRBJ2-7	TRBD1	SVGDRAASREQY
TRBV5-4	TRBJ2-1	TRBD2	ASSLATSGSKNEQF
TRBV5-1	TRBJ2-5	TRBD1	ASSSGQGETQY
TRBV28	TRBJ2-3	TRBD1	ASSGRDRGPDTQY
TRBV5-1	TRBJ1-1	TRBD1	ASSPRSSTGDNYEAF
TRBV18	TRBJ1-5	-	ASSPSFKDYSNQPQH
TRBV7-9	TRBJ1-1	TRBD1	ASSPGTAIEAF
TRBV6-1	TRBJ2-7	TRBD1	ASSDGGQGYYEQY
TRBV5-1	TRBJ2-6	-	ASSLQGPSSGANVLT
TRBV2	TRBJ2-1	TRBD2	ASSPSGRGSYNEQF
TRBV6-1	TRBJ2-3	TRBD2	ASSGGLAGPDTQY
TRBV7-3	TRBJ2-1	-	ASSLTYGEQF
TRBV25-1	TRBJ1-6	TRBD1	ASSDPKGAGSPLH
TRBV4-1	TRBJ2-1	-	ASSQVPGSSYNEQL
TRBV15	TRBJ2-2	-	ATSIDSLLTGELF
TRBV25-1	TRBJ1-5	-	ASSDSSYNQPQH